Below, one T cell receptor beta chain is given with its context. The data stem from a study of blood T cell repertoires in COVID-19. Study summary: COVID-19 samples from acute and convalescent phases originated in the United States, Italy and Spain. From T cells, B-cell-depleted T cells, or PBMCs came the material, which was cDNA or gDNA.

In the original workflow: Reference gene primer amplification yielded estimated nucleated cell counts. TCRdb's table, derived via immunoSEQ multiplex PCR, lists solely in-frame clones and lacks some. The V and J calls and clone size come from that table; D and trimming were worked out from the DNA. The data contain approximately 150,000 clones, 90% of them singletons. Sequenced input: peripheral blood. The receptor was derived from a man between 60 and 75 years old with active or convalescent COVID-19.

The chain's CDR3 is CASSPDRQGTEAFF. For the CDR3, the DNA is TGTGCCAGCTCACCGGACAGGCAAGGCACTGAAGCTTTCTTT. The chain joins TRBV18 to TRBJ1-1; 7 nucleotides match TRBD1. Losses at the gene ends were 3 bases for V and 4 bases for J; bases not matched to a gene: 5. Looked up from germline, CDR1 is KGHSH and CDR2 is LQKENI. The CDR3 is made up of 14 amino acids.